The entry below describes one TCR beta chain. The repertoire was sequenced with immunoSEQ multiplex PCR; TCRdb's copy has only in-frame clones and lacks some. The sample lists about 2 million clones; just under 95% were seen once. This record belongs to a study of shared clonotypes between healthy human individuals. Naive-designated CD8 cells lacked CD45RO, were positively enriched for CCR7, and omitted terminally differentiated effector memory CD45RA+ cells. The CDR3 runs 14 residues. Germline V gene lookup returns CDR1 MNHEY and CDR2 SMNVEV (reference sequence). The J segment lost 2 bases and the V segment lost 8 bases, leaving 3 bases of the junction unmatched.

This TCR came from a man between 18 and 29 years old in good health. The V and J genes are TRBV27 and TRBJ2-3; 11 positions match TRBD2. The specimen sequenced was naive CD8+ T cells sorted from blood. CDR3 coding DNA: TGTGCCAGCGGGACTAGCGGAAACACAGATACGCAGTATTTT. Translating gives CASGTSGNTDTQYF.